This T cell receptor beta chain was recovered during a study of shared clonotypes between healthy human individuals. Comments on this clone: Antigen unknown. Additional DNA sequences in this sample encode the identical CDR3.

This table comes from immunoSEQ multiplex PCR, and its TCRdb copy is limited to in-frame clones, with some not included. The repertoire has roughly 400,000 clones, 95% to 97% of them found once; the top ten carry approximately 0.32%. Study-level findings and limits: Naive subsets, compared against memory subsets, generally had larger estimated richness values.

The sample consisted of memory CD8+ T cells sorted from blood. Subset given: CD45RO+ cells pooled with CCR7-negative TemRA cells. This receptor was obtained from a man aged 25-45 years in good health.

The CDR3 DNA sequence: TGTGCCACCAGCAGAGACAGGGTTAGCAATCAGCCCCAGCATTTT. This codes for CATSRDRVSNQPQHF. V and J are TRBV15 and TRBJ1-5; D perhaps matches TRBD1 (5 bases). The CDR3 is made up of 15 amino acids. V was cut by 0 bases and J by 0 bases, with 6 bases left in between. In germline, CDR1 is LNHNV, CDR2 YYDKDF (reference sequence). The whole variable domain, remainder taken from reference TRBV15 and TRBJ1-5, is DAMVIQNPRYQVTQFGKPVTLSCSQTLNHNVMYWYQQKSSQAPKLLFHYYDKDFNNEADTPDNFQSRRPNTSFCFLDIRSPGLGDTAMYLCATSRDRVSNQPQHFGDGTRLSIL.